A selection of T cell receptor beta chains follows, all from one sample in a study of blood T cells in healthy people across ages. Each CDR3 protein is one row after TCRdb ran MiXCR on the 5' RACE reads. The top ten clones hold 6.5% to 8.5% of a sample with about 1.4 million distinct CDR3 sequences, approximately 59% of them seen once. The sequenced sample consisted of blood. Receptors were obtained from a man between 18 and 29 years old in good health. The CDR3 runs from the conserved cysteine through the conserved F or W. The order of the fields is clone size, D gene, J gene, V gene, CDR3 protein, CDR3 DNA. The D gene is left open where the match is weak. Clone size appears in some rows only: once, few, many, or a class for an expanded clone.

>few|TRBD1|TRBJ1-2|TRBV29-1
CSADLTGGDYGYTF
TGCAGCGCCGACCTGACAGGGGGCGACTATGGCTACACCTTC
>once|TRBD2|TRBJ2-3|TRBV27
CASSPFSGGGFTDTQYF
TGTGCCAGCAGCCCCTTTAGCGGGGGGGGCTTCACAGATACGCAGTATTTT
>once|TRBD1|TRBJ2-3|TRBV18
CASSVPGQGTDTQYF
TGTGCCAGCTCAGTACCGGGACAGGGAACAGATACGCAGTATTTT
>once|TRBD1|TRBJ2-5|TRBV3-1
CASSQDWDRGAQYF
TGTGCCAGCAGCCAAGATTGGGACAGGGGTGCCCAGTACTTC
>few|NA|TRBJ2-1|TRBV28
CASSYWDVNEQFF
TGTGCCAGCAGTTACTGGGACGTCAATGAGCAGTTCTTC
>many|NA|TRBJ2-4|TRBV28
CASSPIRNLAKNIQYF
TGTGCCAGCAGTCCGATCAGGAATTTAGCCAAAAACATTCAGTACTTC
>NA|NA|TRBJ1-6|TRBV4-1
CASSQEGWDKHNSPLHF
TGCGCCAGCAGCCAAGAAGGATGGGACAAGCATAATTCACCCCTCCACTTT
>NA|NA|TRBJ2-7|TRBV11-2
CASSLTLTLDEQYF
TGTGCCAGCAGCTTAACCCTAACCCTCGACGAGCAGTACTTC
>NA|NA|TRBJ2-1|TRBV29-1
CSVLPGTGIYNEQFF
TGCAGCGTCCTCCCCGGGACTGGGATCTACAATGAGCAGTTCTTC
>few|TRBD2|TRBJ2-7|TRBV5-6
CASVFGRDSYEQYF
TGTGCCAGCGTATTCGGGAGGGACTCCTACGAGCAGTACTTC
>few|NA|TRBJ1-2|TRBV12-3/TRBV12-4
CASSLNQGRGYTF
TGTGCCAGCAGTTTAAACCAGGGCCGGGGCTACACCTTC
>NA|TRBD1|TRBJ2-3|TRBV7-2
CVSTQQGLRTDTQYF
TGTGTCAGCACCCAACAGGGGCTCCGCACAGATACGCAGTATTTT
>NA|NA|TRBJ1-1|TRBV4-3
CASSQEWQGPPQDTEAFF
TGCGCCAGCAGCCAAGAGTGGCAGGGACCGCCCCAGGACACTGAAGCTTTCTTT
>NA|TRBD1|TRBJ2-1|TRBV4-2
CASSQGGTELQFF
TGTGCCAGCAGCCAAGGAGGGACAGAATTGCAGTTCTTC
>NA|NA|TRBJ1-6|TRBV19
CASNLRREGSPLHF
TGTGCCAGTAACTTGCGGCGTGAGGGTTCACCCCTCCACTTT
>NA|NA|TRBJ2-3|TRBV27
CASRPQVTSTDTQYF
TGTGCCAGCAGGCCGCAAGTAACCAGCACAGATACGCAGTATTTT
>once|NA|TRBJ2-7|TRBV5-5
CASSLVGAERSYEQYF
TGTGCCAGCAGCTTGGTTGGGGCGGAACGCTCCTACGAGCAGTACTTC
>few|NA|TRBJ2-3|TRBV4-1
CASSPKESSDTQYF
TGCGCCAGCAGCCCAAAGGAATCTTCAGATACGCAGTATTTT
>NA|NA|TRBJ2-3|TRBV7-6
CASSLLLGSTDTQYF
TGTGCCAGCAGCCTATTACTAGGAAGCACAGATACGCAGTATTTT
>few|TRBD2|TRBJ2-1|TRBV20-1
CSARRREGTEQFF
TGCAGTGCTAGACGGCGGGAGGGAACTGAGCAGTTCTTC
>NA|NA|TRBJ2-1|TRBV7-9
CASSPTRRVGNEQFF
TGTGCCAGCAGTCCGACTCGAAGAGTCGGCAATGAGCAGTTCTTC
>few|TRBD2|TRBJ2-7|TRBV20-1
CSARDRSGVGYEQYF
TGCAGTGCTAGAGATCGGAGCGGGGTCGGCTACGAGCAGTACTTC
>NA|NA|TRBJ2-7|TRBV29-1
CSVAGSRSSNEQYF
TGCAGCGTTGCGGGGTCTAGGTCATCGAACGAGCAGTACTTC
>NA|NA|TRBJ2-1|TRBV29-1
CSVVSGDDYNEQFF
TGCAGCGTTGTTTCGGGCGATGACTACAATGAGCAGTTCTTC
>NA|NA|TRBJ1-5|TRBV6-6
CASSVWGDQPQHF
TGTGCCAGCAGCGTTTGGGGCGATCAGCCCCAGCATTTT
>NA|NA|TRBJ1-2|TRBV6-5
CASSYSPAANYGYTF
TGTGCCAGCAGTTATAGCCCGGCAGCTAACTATGGCTACACCTTC
>NA|TRBD1|TRBJ2-3|TRBV7-2
CASSKGQGNTDTQYF
TGTGCCAGCAGCAAAGGACAGGGTAACACAGATACGCAGTATTTT
>NA|NA|TRBJ2-3|TRBV5-6
CASSLSHSMADTQYF
TGTGCCAGCAGCTTGTCACACAGCATGGCAGATACGCAGTATTTT
>NA|TRBD1|TRBJ1-4|TRBV5-1
CASSLATGGPEKLFF
TGCGCCAGCAGCTTGGCGACAGGGGGCCCTGAAAAACTGTTTTTT
>NA|NA|TRBJ1-2|TRBV2
CASSDNGPNYRYTF
TGTGCCAGCAGTGACAATGGCCCTAACTATCGCTACACCTTC
>NA|NA|TRBJ2-7|TRBV6-2/TRBV6-3
CASSPLLLRVEQYF
TGTGCCAGCAGCCCCCTCCTTCTACGGGTCGAGCAGTACTTC